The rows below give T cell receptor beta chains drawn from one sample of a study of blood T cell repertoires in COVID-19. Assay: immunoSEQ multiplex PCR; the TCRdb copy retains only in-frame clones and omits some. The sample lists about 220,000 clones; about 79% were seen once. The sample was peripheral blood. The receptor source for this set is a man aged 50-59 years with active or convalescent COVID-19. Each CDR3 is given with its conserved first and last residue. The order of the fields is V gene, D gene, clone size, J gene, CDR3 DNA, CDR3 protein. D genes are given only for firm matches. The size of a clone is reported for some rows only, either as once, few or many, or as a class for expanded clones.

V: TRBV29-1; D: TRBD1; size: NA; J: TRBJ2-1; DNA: TGCAGCGTCCTGGGGCAGGGGGACTACAATGAGCAGTTCTTC; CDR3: CSVLGQGDYNEQFF
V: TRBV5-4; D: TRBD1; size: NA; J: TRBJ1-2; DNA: TGTGCCAGCAGTCGCGACAGGGGGCCCTACTATGGCTACACCTTC; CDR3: CASSRDRGPYYGYTF
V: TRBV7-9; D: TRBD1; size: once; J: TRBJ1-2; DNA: TGTGCCAGCAGCTTAGCCGGTGGGACAGGGCCTGGCTACACCTTC; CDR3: CASSLAGGTGPGYTF
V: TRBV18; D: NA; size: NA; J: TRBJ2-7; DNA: TGTGCCAGCTCACCTCCCTCGGCGGACAGTTCCAACGAGCAGTACTTC; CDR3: CASSPPSADSSNEQYF
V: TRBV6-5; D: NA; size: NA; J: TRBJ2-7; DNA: TGTGCCAGCAGTTACTCGCAGGGGGGCTACGAGCAGTACTTC; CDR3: CASSYSQGGYEQYF
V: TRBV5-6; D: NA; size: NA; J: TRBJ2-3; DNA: TGTGCCAGCAGCTTGCTGCGGGAACGCACAGATACGCAGTATTTT; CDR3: CASSLLRERTDTQYF
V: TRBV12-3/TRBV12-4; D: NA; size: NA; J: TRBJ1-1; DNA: TGTGCCAGCAGTTTATTCAGGGACACTGAAGCTTTCTTT; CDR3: CASSLFRDTEAFF
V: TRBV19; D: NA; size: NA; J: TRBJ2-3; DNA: TGTGCCAGTAGCTCGGCCAACGGGGGTACCACAGATACGCAGTATTTT; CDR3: CASSSANGGTTDTQYF
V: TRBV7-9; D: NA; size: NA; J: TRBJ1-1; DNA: TGTGCCAGCAGCCTCGGGGGGCTGGCGGAAGCTTTCTTT; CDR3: CASSLGGLAEAFF
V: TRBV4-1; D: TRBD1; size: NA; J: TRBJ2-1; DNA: TGCGCCAGCAGCCAGACAGGGGGCAGTGAGCAGTTCTTC; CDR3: CASSQTGGSEQFF
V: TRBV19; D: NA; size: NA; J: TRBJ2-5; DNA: TGTGCCAGTAGCCAAAATAGGGGCCCAGAGACCCAGTACTTC; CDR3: CASSQNRGPETQYF
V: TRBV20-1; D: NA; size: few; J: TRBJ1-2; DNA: TGCAGTGTCTACCTTAACTATGGCTACACCTTC; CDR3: CSVYLNYGYTF
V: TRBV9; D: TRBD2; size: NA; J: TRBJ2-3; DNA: TGTGCCAGCAGTGCTACTAGCGGGAGGGCAGATACGCAGTATTTT; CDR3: CASSATSGRADTQYF
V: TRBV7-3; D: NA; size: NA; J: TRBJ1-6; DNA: TGTGCCAGCAGCTTAAGGGCAGGGGATAATTCACCCCTCCACTTT; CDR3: CASSLRAGDNSPLHF
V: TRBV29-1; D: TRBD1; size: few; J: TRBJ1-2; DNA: TGCAGCGTTGTAGTACAGGGGGCGGTTTTTTCGAATGGCTACACCTTC; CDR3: CSVVVQGAVFSNGYTF
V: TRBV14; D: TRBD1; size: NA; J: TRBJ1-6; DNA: TGTGCCAGCAGCCTGACAGGGGACTCACCCCTCCACTTT; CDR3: CASSLTGDSPLHF
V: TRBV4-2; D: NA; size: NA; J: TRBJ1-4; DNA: TGTGCCAGCAGCCAGAAATCAGGGGCCTCTAATGAAAAACTGTTTTTT; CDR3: CASSQKSGASNEKLFF
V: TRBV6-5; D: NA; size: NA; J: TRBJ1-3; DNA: TGTGCCAGCATGTCTGGGGGCGGGAACACCATATATTTT; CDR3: CASMSGGGNTIYF